This T cell receptor beta chain was retrieved from a study of shared clonotypes between healthy human individuals (dated by TCRdb to the early 2020s). Background for the entire study: The cohort included three men and two women between 18 and 49 years of age. Each donor's leukapheresis produced roughly between roughly 0.85 and 10 billion PBMCs. Different laboratories and diverse techniques were used to prepare libraries and sequence TCR repertoires, to increase sequencing depth and limit assay-specific biases. The study deeply sequenced blood TCR repertoires of about 5 healthy adults to estimate repertoire size and the extent of clonotype sharing between individuals. Study-level results and caveats: Based on pairwise subsampling, the degree of clonotype sharing among donors was expected to be affected by sequencing depth. Sampling was restricted to blood, and TCR repertoires in tissues likely differ from the TCR repertoires found in blood. The genetic and exposure-history diversity represented was limited by the small number of donors.

This clone was counted once. Its recognized antigen is unknown. Base quality data are lacking; no much larger clone is found one base away. Using the deep immunoSEQ assay, multiplex PCR amplified TCR CDR3 regions from genomic DNA. For each cell subset, the extracted genomic DNA was distributed evenly across all wells of several immunoSEQ 96-well plates, and each plate served as one replicate. For unsorted PBMC, roughly 270 ng genomic DNA, equal to approximately 30,000 T cell genomes, was loaded into each replicate PCR. Ten immunoSEQ deep assay plates were used to sequence the unsorted PBMC genomic DNA. The purified libraries were quantified using a Qubit 3.0 fluorometer, sized with a Bioanalyzer 2100, and then quantified again using the KAPA Library Quantification kit. A separate single-read 150-cycle Illumina NextSeq 550 flow cell was used to sequence each immunoSEQ 96-well plate. As for the authors' bioinformatics: Because only junctional sequences without quality scores were contained in the immunoSEQ output, filtering matching that applied to full-length reads could not be performed. Sequences were annotated with PyIR, a Python wrapper for IgBLAST v1.9, using IMGT germline references to assign V/J genes and CDR3. Reads with weak V/J assignments (E-value above 1e-6), missing CDR3, stop codons, out-of-frame junctions, or ambiguous translated residues were removed. V3J clonotypes were defined as sequences sharing an identical inferred V gene, J gene, and CDR3 amino acid sequence. The percentage overlap between two repertoires was calculated by dividing the number of shared unique clonotypes by the size of the smaller repertoire. RTK rarefaction, the Chao1 estimator, and Recon v2.1 estimates of unobserved clonotypes were used to assess repertoire richness. TCRdb obtained this table from immuneACCESS and retained in-frame rearrangements with V and J assigned. These tables miss some clones; where compared with another copy, unresolved V genes account for less than half of the shortfall, and the remainder is unexplained. That table is the source of V, J and clone size, and D and trimming were worked out from the DNA. Present in this sample are about 480,000 clones, 79% of which were seen just once. Jointly, the top ten make up over 10% of the sample.

The donors were healthy, HIV-negative adults who had no recently reported acute infections or vaccinations. Every donor was a Caucasian adult residing in Nashville, Tennessee, USA. For unsorted samples, roughly 91 million PBMCs were counted, and genomic DNA was extracted using the QIAamp DNA Blood Mini kit. Blood was obtained by leukapheresis, after which PBMCs were separated by Ficoll-Histopaque density gradient centrifugation and cryopreserved in liquid nitrogen vapor phase. CDR1 and CDR2 (MDHEN, SYDVKM) derive from the germline V gene. The junction shows trimming of 4 bases on V and 8 bases on J, plus 29 bases between the germline ends. The CDR3 sequence holds 18 residues, the cysteine and phenylalanine included. Only CDR3 DNA is held: 54 bases, read in frame from base 1.

Sequenced sample: PBMCs. This receptor chain uses TRBV28 and TRBJ1-2; TRBD1 is perhaps the D gene, given 5 matching bases. The sequence was collected from a woman in her 40s in good health. Some clones in this sample may be carry-over from other donors' samples. For the CDR3, the sequence is CASSSGGIMAGGSYGYTF. The bases read TGTGCCAGCAGTTCAGGAGGGATCATGGCCGGGGGTAGTTACGGCTACACCTTC.